These 5 T cell receptor delta chains were sequenced from one sample in a study of γδ T cells in repeated Plasmodium falciparum infection. Flow sorting of PBMC yielded separate Vgamma9/Vdelta2+ and Vdelta2-negative gammadelta T cell populations for bulk repertoire analysis. TCRdb reran clone calling via CATT on the multiplex PCR reads. Of approximately 93,000 delta-chain clones listed, 0.85% to 1% were seen once; the top ten hold around a tenth. Sequencing input: gamma-delta T cells from blood. These receptors were taken from a pool of human donors (malaria-infected and uninfected, not separated).

This clone was counted a few times. A read error likely explains this, since a far larger clone differs by one base. The same CDR3 can be traced to other DNA sequences in this sample. The chain couples TRDV1 to TRDJ1, with TRDD3 as a possible D gene (6 bases). The CDR3 length is 21 residues. Germline-derived CDR1 and CDR2 are TSWWSYY and QGS. The CDR3 protein is CALGERERLHSNGGELPGLIF. The CDR3 nucleotides read TGTGCTCTCGGGGAACGAGAGCGCCTACATTCGAACGGGGGGGAACTGCCCGGACTCATCTTT.

This clone was seen a handful of times. For this DNA, TCRdb reports the protein of a much larger clone, which diverges at residue 9, most likely from a read error; the protein presented here is translated directly from the DNA. The chain carries TRDV1 and TRDJ1; D unclear. TCRdb lists no J gene, so it was determined here by aligning the DNA to germline. Trimming cost V 0 bases and J 3 bases, with 32 bases left between them. Germline lookup yields CDR1 TSWWSYY and CDR2 QGS. The CDR3 has 22 amino acids. CDR3 region: CALGELTPCKFSKDPLPDKLIF. The CDR3 nucleotides are TGTGCTCTTGGGGAACTTACCCCCTGTAAGTTCAGTAAGGATCCTCTTCCCGATAAACTCATCTTT.

The table lists this clone with a few counts. The protein that TCRdb holds for this DNA derives from a much larger clone and differs from the translated DNA at residue 18, which likely indicates a read error; the protein shown here is translated from the DNA. The J gene is TRDJ1, the V gene TRDV2; 13 nucleotides align to TRDD3. There are 22 residues in the CDR3. In germline, CDR1 is GEAIGNYY, CDR2 EKD. The CDR3 is CACDTGYWGIRTLPTFSEKLIF. Here the CDR3 DNA reads TGTGCCTGTGACACCGGTTACTGGGGGATACGCACCCTACCGACGTTTTCCGAGAAACTCATCTTT.

The table lists this clone with many counts. This likely traces to a read error, being one base from a far larger clone. Other DNA sequences in this sample translate to the same CDR3. V gene TRDV1 combines with J gene TRDJ1, with 7 nucleotides matching TRDD3. In germline, CDR1 is TSWWSYY, CDR2 QGS. J gave up 0 bases and V 3 bases, and 22 bases lay outside the gene matches. The CDR3 extends over 21 amino acids. The CDR3 DNA sequence: TGTGCTCTTGGGGAGATTTCCCGCTACTGGGGAACAGAGAGGGACACCGATAAACTCATCTTT. It encodes CALGEISRYWGTERDTDKLIF.

This clone occurred a few times. This likely traces to a read error, being one base from a far larger clone. The same CDR3 is also encoded by other DNA sequences in this sample. J is TRDJ1 and V is TRDV1; the match to TRDD3 covers 8 bases. The J gene was missing in TCRdb and was found by matching the end of the DNA to germline. V was pared by 5 bases and J by 2 bases, with 19 bases of the junction left unmatched. The CDR3 contains 19 residues. Germline CDR1 is TSWWSYY and CDR2 is QGS. Written as DNA, the CDR3 is TGTGCTCTTGGGCCACGTGGTGGGGGGGATAATGGTGGGACCGATAAACTCATCTTT. Its translation: CALGPRGGGDNGGTDKLIF.